The entry below gives a single T cell receptor (beta chain) sequence along with its context. Only CD45RO-negative cells positively selected for CCR7 counted as naive CD8 cells, so terminally differentiated effector memory CD45RA+ cells were excluded. Adult donors, all healthy and HIV-negative, had no recent acute infections or vaccinations. Data came from immunoSEQ multiplex PCR; TCRdb stores just in-frame clones and leaves some out. The sample records hundreds of thousands of clones, 96% being singletons. Trimming took off 2 bases at V and 7 bases at J, with 13 bases between the two ends. The CDR3 extends over 13 amino acids. The V gene's germline CDR1 is SGHDT and CDR2 YYEEEE. These data originate in a study of shared clonotypes between healthy human individuals. Study-wide context: The cohort comprised a couple of women and a few men. Their ages spanned 18 to 49 years. CD4 naive and CD4 memory each took three plates per donor, while CD8 naive took two and CD8 memory one.

J is TRBJ2-7 and V is TRBV5-6; no reliable D call. The sequence was obtained from a woman in her 30s in good health. Sequencing was carried out using naive CD8+ T cells sorted from blood. CDR3 sequence reads: CASSLAGGNEQYF. The CDR3 bases are TGTGCCAGCAGCTTAGCAGGCGGTAATGAGCAGTACTTC.